This T cell receptor (beta chain) was identified in a study of T cell responses to AZD1222 COVID-19 vaccine. Study information: Investigators merged groups given second doses at roughly 4 or roughly 12 weeks.

The CDR3 sequence is 14 residues long. Trimming pared 4 bases from V and 0 bases from J, leaving 9 bases between. Germline lookup yields CDR1 KGHSH and CDR2 LQKENI. As for this clone: Antigen specificity is unknown.

Whole-study findings and limits: Among the donors, most were white British and more were female, and clonal diversity was possibly underestimated. With two AZD1222 doses given, Spike-specific TCR breadth and depth both rose.

TCRdb's table, derived via immunoSEQ multiplex PCR, lists solely in-frame clones and lacks some. The sample has some 50,000 clones; 75% to 90% are singletons. The input for sequencing was peripheral blood, taken on day 0 of AZD1222 vaccination. The chain recombines TRBV18 with TRBJ1-1, with a weak D call TRBD1 (5 bases). The clonotype comes from an adult in good health. CDR3 loop: CASSRPGLNTEAFF. The CDR3 nucleotides are TGTGCCAGCTCACGTCCAGGGTTGAACACTGAAGCTTTCTTT.